These 15 T cell receptor beta chains share one sample of origin, sequenced in a study of regulatory T cells in long-lasting Graves disease. Through Arm-PCR of CDR3 regions and iRepertoire HTBI primers, TCR beta libraries were built. Using its own MiXCR run on the multiplex PCR reads, TCRdb lists one record per CDR3 protein. The table records a few hundred thousand distinct CDR3 sequences, roughly 23% of them present only once. Time point given: persistent/refractory GD, antithyroid drugs over 5 years with positive TRAb. Construction of the TCR library relied on RNA isolated from PBMCs. Sample: peripheral blood mononuclear cells (PBMCs), taken when the disease was refractory, from a patient treated with antithyroid drugs. These receptors were obtained from a female donor with Graves disease.

The chain combines TRBV5-5 with TRBJ2-6; D not certain. Trimming pared 0 bases from V and 0 bases from J, leaving 7 bases between. CDR1 and CDR2 (germline): SGHKS, YYEKEE (reference sequence). CDR3 length: 16 amino acids. The CDR3 DNA follows: TGTGCCAGCAGCTTGGGTTTAAGCTCTGGGGCCAACGTCCTGACTTTC. Translated: CASSLGLSSGANVLTF. Full variable domain (remainder filled in from reference TRBV5-5 and TRBJ2-6): DAGVTQSPTHLIKTRGQQVTLRCSPISGHKSVSWYQQVLGQGPQFIFQYYEKEERGRGNFPDRFSARQFPNYSSELNVNALLLGDSALYLCASSLGLSSGANVLTFGAGSRLTVL.

The chain uses TRBV19 and TRBJ1-3, with 8 bases aligning to TRBD1. CDR1 LNHDA and CDR2 SQIVND come from the germline V gene (reference sequence). CDR3 length: 14 residues. CDR3 loop: CAVRGTGIGNTIYF. The DNA of the CDR3 is TGTGCGGTACGCGGGACAGGAATCGGAAACACCATATATTTT. The whole variable domain, remainder taken from reference TRBV19 and TRBJ1-3, is DGGITQSPKYLFRKEGQNVTLSCEQNLNHDAMYWYRQDPGQGLRLIYYSQIVNDFQKGDIAEGYSVSREKKESFPLTVTSAQKNPTAFYLCAVRGTGIGNTIYFGEGSWLTVV.

The J gene is TRBJ2-3, the V gene TRBV12-3 or TRBV12-4; the D is unclear. The CDR3 totals 20 residues. The V end was cut by 3 bases, the J end by 8 bases, with 33 bases between. Here the CDR3 reads CASSFSTPHTAQIRMGTQYF. The CDR3 DNA sequence: TGTGCCAGCAGTTTCTCGACACCGCACACCGCACAGATACGCATGGGTACGCAGTATTTT.

The table lists this clonotype with many counts. The genes are TRBV29-1 and TRBJ2-5; 9 nucleotides line up with TRBD1. CDR1 SQVTM and CDR2 ANQGSEA come from the germline V gene. This CDR3 has 11 amino acids. The CDR3 loop reads CGGQGQETQYF. The DNA of the CDR3 is TGCGGGGGACAGGGCCAAGAGACCCAGTACTTC.

This clonotype has a handful of counts. The CDR3 loop reads CASSQGRYTGELFF. The CDR3 DNA is TGTGCCAGCAGCCAAGGTCGATACACCGGGGAGCTGTTTTTT. The chain links TRBV3-1 to TRBJ2-2; no definite D call. Germline V gives CDR1 LGHDT, CDR2 YNNKEL (reference sequence). Trimming left V 1 base short and J 3 bases short, with 6 bases between. The CDR3 covers 14 residues. Full variable domain (missing parts from reference TRBV3-1 and TRBJ2-2): DTAVSQTPKYLVTQMGNDKSIKCEQNLGHDTMYWYKQDSKKFLKIMFSYNNKELIINETVPNRFSPKSPDKAHLNLHINSLELGDSAVYFCASSQGRYTGELFFGEGSRLTVL.

This clonotype was observed at least ten times. This chain links TRBV29-1 with TRBJ1-5; D is perhaps TRBD1 (6 bases). Trimming left V 3 bases short and J 3 bases short, with 12 bases between. The CDR3 has 14 amino acids. Germline assignment: CDR1 SQVTM and CDR2 ANQGSEA. CDR3 nucleotides: TGCAGCGTTGATACAGGGTACGACAATCAGCCCCAGCATTTT. This gives the protein CSVDTGYDNQPQHF. Using reference TRBV29-1 and TRBJ1-5 for the parts outside the CDR3, the full variable domain is SAVISQKPSRDICQRGTSLTIQCQVDSQVTMMFWYRQQPGQSLTLIATANQGSEATYESGFVIDKFPISRPNLTFSTLTVSNMSPEDSSIYLCSVDTGYDNQPQHFGDGTRLSIL.

The sample holds many counts of this clonotype. The chain employs TRBV7-2 and TRBJ2-7; D unresolved. The CDR3 sequence is 13 residues long. CDR1 SGHTA and CDR2 FQGNSA come from the germline V gene. V lost 1 base and J lost 3, with 7 bases in between. As DNA, the CDR3 is TGTGCCAGCAGCTTAGGGATTGGCTACGAGCAGTACTTC. This translates into CASSLGIGYEQYF.

Many counts were recorded for this clonotype. The chain uses TRBV29-1 and TRBJ1-2; 7 bases are shared with TRBD1. Germline assignment: CDR1 SQVTM and CDR2 ANQGSEA. V shed 3 bases, J shed 4 bases, and the junction held 5 bases outside the gene matches. The CDR3 runs to 13 residues. The DNA for the CDR3 is TGCAGCGTTGATTCGGGACAGATCTATGGCTACACCTTC. The encoded protein is CSVDSGQIYGYTF.

Ten or more counts support this clonotype. Its ends do not fully match the called genes, so a read error is possible. The chain uses TRBV12-3 or TRBV12-4 and TRBJ1-2; 7 positions agree with TRBD1. This CDR3 has 14 residues. CDR3 protein: CTSSFEGAGYGYTF. CDR3 DNA: TGTACCAGCAGTTTCGAGGGGGCGGGCTATGGCTACACCTTC.

This clonotype came up many times. The chain combines TRBV28 with TRBJ1-5; D gene ambiguous. Trimming pared 3 bases from V and 0 bases from J, leaving 9 bases between. The germline CDR1 and CDR2 sequences are MDHEN and SYDVKM. CDR3 length: 15 amino acids. The CDR3 here is CASSLLPYSNQPQHF. The CDR3 bases are TGTGCCAGCAGTTTGCTACCCTATAGCAATCAGCCCCAGCATTTT.

This clonotype occurred many times. No DNA is shown, since the ends of the CDR3 on it are uncertain; the CDR3 is the one TCRdb lists. The V call is TRBV7-2, the J call TRBJ2-5; whether TRBD2, the table's D call, matches the DNA was not checked. The CDR3 spans 16 amino acids, including both terminal residues. In germline, CDR1 is SGHTA, CDR2 FQGNSA. The CDR3: CASSFGPGLGQETQYF.

J is TRBJ2-1 and V is TRBV12-3 or TRBV12-4, with a tentative D call TRBD2 (6 bases). With 6 bases removed from V and 3 bases from J, the gap between germline ends came to 9 bases. CDR3 length equals 13 residues. This CDR3 reads CASRGGNYNEQFF. The CDR3 DNA follows: TGTGCCAGCAGGGGCGGGAACTACAATGAGCAGTTCTTC.

The chain combines TRBV7-6 with TRBJ2-7; D remains unclear. This CDR3 contains 13 residues. V was pared by 1 base and J by 5 bases, with 9 bases between. Germline values: CDR1 SGHVS, CDR2 FNYEAQ. CDR3 nucleotides: TGTGCCAGCAGCTTAGAGATGGGCGACGAGCAGTACTTC. The encoded protein is CASSLEMGDEQYF.

The gene calls are TRBV7-9 and TRBJ1-1, with a weak D call TRBD1 (5 bases). From germline, CDR1 is SEHNR and CDR2 FQNEAQ (reference sequence). This CDR3 is built from 11 residues. V lost 5 bases to trimming and J lost 10 bases, with 11 bases between them. The CDR3 here is CASSEQGVAFF. In DNA form, the CDR3 reads TGTGCCAGCAGCGAGCAAGGGGTAGCTTTCTTT.

The J gene is TRBJ1-5, the V gene TRBV12-3 or TRBV12-4, with D perhaps TRBD1 (5 bases). Trimming shortened V by 6 bases and J by 0 bases, and 12 bases separated the two germline ends. CDR3 length: 15 residues. Here the CDR3 reads CASRQRGGSNQPQHF. For the CDR3, the DNA is TGTGCCAGCAGACAAAGGGGTGGTAGCAATCAGCCCCAGCATTTT.